The sequence of this T cell receptor beta chain was determined in a study of read filtering for tumor transcriptome and immune sequencing. This library used around 400 ng RNA and molecular barcoded adaptors spanning alpha/delta and beta/gamma chains. TCRdb re-derived calls from the reads in MiXCR, one entry per CDR3 protein. The table shows some 130,000 distinct CDR3 sequences, with approximately 13% occurring only once. This clonotype has at least ten counts. No antigen is known for it. Whole-study findings and limits: This fraction held mixed bone marrow immune cells after CD138-negative sorting.

This CDR3 is 18 amino acids long. Trimming removed 7 bases from V and 2 bases from J; junction bases left unmatched: 19. This rearrangement joins TRBV12-3 or TRBV12-4 to TRBJ1-1; 7 bases map to TRBD1. This receptor was identified in a donor at least 40 years old with multiple myeloma. The sequencing sample was made of a population of CD138-negative cells sorted from bone marrow. Here the CDR3 DNA reads TGTGCCAGCACCGGGATCGGGGGGTGGACAGGTAGTAACACTGAAGCTTTCTTT. It specifies CASTGIGGWTGSNTEAFF.